This TCR beta chain was profiled in a study of CD8 T cells in ankylosing spondylitis. This clonotype showed up just a few times. The antigen is not known. Study-wide points: Blood from ankylosing spondylitis patients appeared to carry a characteristic eight-variant TCR beta motif.

The CDR3 length is 14 residues. Looked up from germline, CDR1 is DFQATT and CDR2 is SNEGSKA (reference sequence). The germline V and J ends were trimmed by 5 bases and 2 bases, with 15 bases remaining between them. MiXCR, run by TCRdb on the 5' RACE reads, gives a single entry per CDR3 protein. The data show about 540,000 distinct CDR3 sequences, roughly 13% seen once. This rearrangement joins TRBV20-1 to TRBJ2-5; perhaps TRBD2 as D (6 bases). Sequences were obtained from blood, either unsorted or a sorted T cell fraction (not recorded which). The source of this sequence is a male donor with ankylosing spondylitis. The CDR3 bases are TGCAGTGCTGCACCGGGAGCTCATCAAGAGACCCAGTACTTC. Residues: CSAAPGAHQETQYF.